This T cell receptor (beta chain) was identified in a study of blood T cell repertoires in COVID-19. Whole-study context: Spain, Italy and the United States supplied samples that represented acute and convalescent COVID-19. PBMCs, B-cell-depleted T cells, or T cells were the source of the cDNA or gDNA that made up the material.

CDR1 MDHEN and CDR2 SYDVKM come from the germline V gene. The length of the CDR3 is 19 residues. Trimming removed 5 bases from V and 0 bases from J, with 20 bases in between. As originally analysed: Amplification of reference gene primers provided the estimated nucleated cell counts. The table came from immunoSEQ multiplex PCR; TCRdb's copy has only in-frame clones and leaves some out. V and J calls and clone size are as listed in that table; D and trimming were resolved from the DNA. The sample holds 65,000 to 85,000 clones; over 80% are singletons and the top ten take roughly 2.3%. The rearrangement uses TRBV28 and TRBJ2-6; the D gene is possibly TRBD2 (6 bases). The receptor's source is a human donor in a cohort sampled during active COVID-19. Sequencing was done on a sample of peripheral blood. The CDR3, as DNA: TGTGCCAGCAGTCCACCTTCCCCGGGACTCAACTCTGGGGCCAACGTCCTGACTTTC. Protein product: CASSPPSPGLNSGANVLTF.